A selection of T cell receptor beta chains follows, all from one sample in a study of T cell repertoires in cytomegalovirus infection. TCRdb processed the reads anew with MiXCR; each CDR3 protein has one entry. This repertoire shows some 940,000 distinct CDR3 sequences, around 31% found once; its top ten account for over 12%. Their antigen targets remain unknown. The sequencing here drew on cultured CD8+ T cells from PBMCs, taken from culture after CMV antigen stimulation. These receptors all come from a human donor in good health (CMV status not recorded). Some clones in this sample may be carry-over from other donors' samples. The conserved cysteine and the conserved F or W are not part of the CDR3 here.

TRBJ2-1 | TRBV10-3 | AISEDSTYNEQF
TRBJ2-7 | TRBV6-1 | ASSLPGGTYEQY
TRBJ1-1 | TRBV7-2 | ASSTWDRFTEAF
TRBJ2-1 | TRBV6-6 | ASGDRVYSYNEQF
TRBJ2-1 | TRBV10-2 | AISTSGYNEQF
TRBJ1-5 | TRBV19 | ASGTETYSNQPQH
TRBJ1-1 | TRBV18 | ASSPSPGFVEDEAF
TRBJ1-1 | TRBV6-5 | ASSYSGGNPEAF
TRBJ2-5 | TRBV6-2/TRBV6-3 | ASRGSLSYQETQY
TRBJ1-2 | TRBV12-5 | ASELTGNYGYT
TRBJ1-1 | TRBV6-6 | ASSSARGGLQYNEAF
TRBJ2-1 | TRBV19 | ASSNDRDRFYNEQF
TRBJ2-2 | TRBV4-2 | ASSQEFRELSIANTGELF
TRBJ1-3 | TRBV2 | ASKTNYGSSGNTIY
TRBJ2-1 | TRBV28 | ASYRWDNEQF
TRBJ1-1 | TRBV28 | ASSLVRMNTQAF
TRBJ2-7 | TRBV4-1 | ASSQALGPYEQY
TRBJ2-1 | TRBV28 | ASSQPGTVSEQF
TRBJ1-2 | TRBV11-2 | ASSLDQTGVNYGYT
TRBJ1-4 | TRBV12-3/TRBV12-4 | ASSLAMAGPTNEKLF
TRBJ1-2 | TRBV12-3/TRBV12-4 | ASSPSWDYGYT
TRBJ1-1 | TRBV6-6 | ASRGSENTEAF
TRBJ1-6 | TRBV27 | ASSEWAYNSPLH
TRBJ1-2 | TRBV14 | ASSQYPRDGYT
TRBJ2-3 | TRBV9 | ASSGGLAGPLTLTDTQY
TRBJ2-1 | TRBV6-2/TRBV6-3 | ASSGTDYINEQF
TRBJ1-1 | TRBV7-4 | ASSPRTRTPTEAF
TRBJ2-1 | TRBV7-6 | ASSPHPAGYNEQF
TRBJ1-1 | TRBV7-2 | ASSVLSETNTEAF
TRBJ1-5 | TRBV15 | ATSSDSTGSQPQH
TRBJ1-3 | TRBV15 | ATSPARAGGNTIY
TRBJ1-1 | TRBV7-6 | AAKTNTEAF
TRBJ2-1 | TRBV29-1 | SVEDLETRESSYNEQF
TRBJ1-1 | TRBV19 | ASSINRDTEAF
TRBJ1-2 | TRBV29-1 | SVEAVLGPSFHVGGYT
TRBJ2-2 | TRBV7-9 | ASSPKTANTGELF
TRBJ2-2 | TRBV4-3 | ASSQAGDWNTGELF
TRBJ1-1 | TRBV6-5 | ASSYTGAYAEAF
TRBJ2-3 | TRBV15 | ATSSPTGEDTQY
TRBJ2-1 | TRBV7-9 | ASSRPGLGDNEQF
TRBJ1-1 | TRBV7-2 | ASSLMWGNTEAF
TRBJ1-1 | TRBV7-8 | ASSDSGAGGTEAF
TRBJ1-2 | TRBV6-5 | ASSYSMTVNNYGYT
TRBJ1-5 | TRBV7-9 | ASSLASGSRGHQPQH
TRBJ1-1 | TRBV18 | ASSPPSGRLGYEAF
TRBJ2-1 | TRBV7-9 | ASSFPGQGSNEQF
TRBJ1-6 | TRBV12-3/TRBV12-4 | ASSFITEGGYNSPLH
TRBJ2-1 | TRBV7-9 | ASSGSGAGRGEQF
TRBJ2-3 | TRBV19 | ASKQGSTDTQY
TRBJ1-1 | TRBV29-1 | SVKTGTEAF
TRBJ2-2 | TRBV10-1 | ASSESSGGAETGELF
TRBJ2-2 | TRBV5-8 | ASNQKAPPNTGELF
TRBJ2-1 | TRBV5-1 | ASSWKPGSGEYNEQF